This TCR beta chain was sequenced for a study of CD8+ T cells in alopecia areata. Findings of the study overall: Having just one nonresponder leaves the connection between baseline CD8+ expansion and response unresolved. Significant decreases in scalp clonality and expanded CD8+ clones followed tofacitinib treatment. In lesional scalp, particularly from alopecia totalis/universalis, clonality was higher than in normal scalp.

This clone has more than one count but fewer than ten. Its antigen is not identified. The CDR3 is 13 amino acids. Between the trimmed V and J ends, which lost 4 bases and 5 bases, there was a span of 8 bases. CDR1 is MNHEY, CDR2 SMNVEV, per germline (reference sequence). Reverse transcription of extracted RNA yielded cDNA, which provided the sequencing template. The data were produced by immunoSEQ multiplex PCR, yet TCRdb's version contains in-frame clones alone and is incomplete. This sample has roughly 170,000 clones, with roughly 61% found just once. Treatment denoted: oral pan-JAK inhibitor, 5-10 mg twice daily.

The V call is TRBV27, the J call TRBJ1-4; the D is unclear. Specimen: CD8+ T cells sorted from blood, collected at week 24, from a patient treated with tofacitinib. This TCR was sampled from a human donor with alopecia areata. Here the CDR3 DNA reads TGTGCCAGCAGTTCGATACCGAATGAAAAACTGTTTTTT. As protein: CASSSIPNEKLFF.